This is a list of T cell receptor beta chains from one sample in a study of blood T cell repertoires in COVID-19. The table came from immunoSEQ multiplex PCR; TCRdb's copy has only in-frame clones and leaves some out. The table lists over 200,000 clones, 88% of them singletons, with around 0.8% in the top ten. The material sequenced was peripheral blood. Every receptor here comes from a woman under 40 with acute or convalescent COVID-19. CDR3s include the opening cysteine and the closing phenylalanine or tryptophan. The D gene is left open where the match is weak. Where a row states a size, it is once, few, many or the class of an expanded clone; other rows omit it.

d_call j_call v_call clone_size cdr3_aa cdr3_nt
. TRBJ2-3 TRBV10-3 . CAISEGAAGGYLDTQYF TGTGCCATCAGCGAGGGGGCGGCGGGAGGTTATTTGGATACGCAGTATTTT
. TRBJ1-4 TRBV7-2 . CASSLVQGKGGEKLFF TGTGCCAGCAGCTTAGTGCAGGGGAAAGGAGGAGAAAAACTGTTTTTT
TRBD1 TRBJ1-4 TRBV6-4 . CASSTAGGPNEKLFF TGTGCCAGCAGCACTGCAGGGGGGCCTAATGAAAAACTGTTTTTT
. TRBJ2-5 TRBV5-4 . CASSLSERTQYF TGTGCCAGCAGCTTGTCTGAGAGGACCCAGTACTTC
. TRBJ1-1 TRBV7-9 . CASSLVGGEAFF TGTGCCAGCAGCTTAGTAGGAGGCGAAGCTTTCTTT
. TRBJ2-7 TRBV2 . CASSETREYEQYF TGTGCCAGCAGTGAAACGAGGGAATACGAGCAGTACTTC
. TRBJ2-1 TRBV19 . CASMTLASDEQFF TGTGCCAGTATGACCCTAGCGTCCGATGAGCAGTTCTTC
. TRBJ2-7 TRBV27 . CASIPPRGVVCYYEQYF TGTGCCAGCATCCCACCACGTGGAGTCGTCTGCTACTACGAGCAGTACTTC
. TRBJ2-2 TRBV11-3 . CAFVVAGPRTGELFF TGTGCCTTTGTGGTGGCCGGCCCGAGGACCGGGGAGCTGTTTTTT
. TRBJ1-6 TRBV19 . CASSMRYNSPLHF TGTGCCAGTAGTATGCGATATAATTCACCCCTCCACTTT
. TRBJ1-5 TRBV6-5 . CASSSAGSNQPQHF TGTGCCAGCAGTTCTGCGGGCTCCAATCAGCCCCAGCATTTT
. TRBJ1-1 TRBV5-1 . CASSLAGAGTEAFF TGCGCCAGCAGCTTGGCAGGGGCAGGCACTGAAGCTTTCTTT
TRBD2 TRBJ2-3 TRBV6-4 . CASSEGGSTDTQYF TGTGCCAGCAGCGAGGGAGGGAGCACAGATACGCAGTATTTT
TRBD2 TRBJ2-1 TRBV6-2/TRBV6-3 . CASSYPTSVPEDEQFF TGTGCCAGCAGTTACCCAACTAGCGTACCTGAGGATGAGCAGTTCTTC
TRBD2 TRBJ2-1 TRBV10-3 . CAIRQTSGRYNEQFF TGTGCCATCAGGCAGACTAGCGGGAGATACAATGAGCAGTTCTTC
TRBD1 TRBJ2-3 TRBV4-1 . CASSLPRQGTDTQYF TGCGCCAGCAGCCTCCCCCGACAGGGGACAGATACGCAGTATTTT
TRBD1 TRBJ2-7 TRBV2 . CAKGTGTSYEQYF TGTGCCAAAGGGACAGGGACCTCCTACGAGCAGTACTTC
TRBD2 TRBJ2-3 TRBV28 . CASIASGSGPDTQYF TGTGCCAGCATTGCTAGCGGGAGTGGTCCAGATACGCAGTATTTT
. TRBJ1-4 TRBV6-6 . CASIPSLAGVNEKLFF TGTGCCAGCATCCCCTCCTTGGCAGGGGTTAATGAAAAACTGTTTTTT
TRBD2 TRBJ2-3 TRBV27 . CASRPPGLAELGQNTQYF TGTGCCAGCAGACCCCCGGGACTAGCGGAACTAGGACAAAATACGCAGTATTTT
TRBD2 TRBJ2-3 TRBV2 . CASSERGTSGSTDTQYF TGTGCCAGCAGTGAAAGGGGGACTAGCGGGAGCACAGATACGCAGTATTTT
. TRBJ2-1 TRBV10-2 . CASSDPSLYNEQFF TGCGCCAGCAGTGATCCTAGCCTTTACAATGAGCAGTTCTTC
. TRBJ1-5 TRBV29-1 . CSAVRGNQPQHF TGCAGCGCTGTCCGGGGGAATCAGCCCCAGCATTTT
TRBD2 TRBJ2-1 TRBV14 . CASSPGTSGRWGDEQFF TGTGCCAGCAGTCCCGGGACTAGCGGGAGGTGGGGCGATGAGCAGTTCTTC
TRBD2 TRBJ2-5 TRBV7-8 . CASSFSGRNQETQYF TGTGCCAGCAGCTTTAGCGGGAGGAATCAAGAGACCCAGTACTTC
TRBD1 TRBJ1-2 TRBV13 once CASSRLGQGLVRNGYTF TGTGCCAGCAGCCGGTTGGGACAGGGCCTCGTTCGGAATGGCTACACCTTC
. TRBJ2-2 TRBV6-2/TRBV6-3 many CASSYQGLSTGELFF TGTGCCAGCAGTTACCAAGGACTGTCCACCGGGGAGCTGTTTTTT
TRBD1 TRBJ1-2 TRBV6-5 . CASSYQRTGRMSGYTF TGTGCCAGCAGTTACCAAAGGACAGGGAGGATGAGTGGCTACACCTTC
TRBD2 TRBJ2-2 TRBV19 . CASTDGRTYTGELFF TGTGCCAGCACGGACGGGAGGACCTACACCGGGGAGCTGTTTTTT
TRBD1 TRBJ2-1 TRBV6-6 . CASSSPRTGSSDEQFF TGTGCCAGCAGTTCGCCAAGGACAGGGAGCTCAGATGAGCAGTTCTTC
. TRBJ2-3 TRBV19 . CASRSLAVTSDTQYF TGTGCCAGTAGAAGCTTAGCGGTAACATCAGATACGCAGTATTTT
. TRBJ2-4 TRBV12-3/TRBV12-4 once CASSLVAIQYF TGTGCCAGCAGTTTAGTGGCCATTCAGTACTTC
TRBD2 TRBJ2-1 TRBV4-3 once CASSQYNLAGGPLSQFF TGCGCCAGCAGCCAATATAATTTAGCGGGAGGGCCATTATCGCAGTTCTTC
. TRBJ1-1 TRBV11-3 . CASTSQGWTEAFF TGTGCCAGCACCTCCCAGGGGTGGACTGAAGCTTTCTTT
. TRBJ1-6 TRBV7-2 . CASSLGQSSYNSPLHF TGTGCCAGCAGCTTAGGACAGAGCTCCTATAATTCACCCCTCCACTTT
TRBD2 TRBJ2-1 TRBV9 . CASSLTLAGGGADNNEQFF TGTGCCAGCAGCCTAACCCTAGCGGGAGGAGGTGCTGACAACAATGAGCAGTTCTTC
TRBD2 TRBJ2-2 TRBV7-2 . CASSSSGGSAGELFF TGTGCCAGCAGCTCATCGGGGGGGTCTGCCGGGGAGCTGTTTTTT
. TRBJ2-7 TRBV10-3 . CAISAAGPYEQYF TGTGCCATCAGTGCGGCAGGGCCCTACGAGCAGTACTTC
. TRBJ2-3 TRBV14 . CASSQEDSPGPDTQYF TGTGCCAGCAGCCAAGAGGACAGTCCCGGGCCAGATACGCAGTATTTT
TRBD2 TRBJ2-7 TRBV11-2 once CASSLVVLAGDTYEQYF TGTGCCAGCAGCTTAGTTGTGCTAGCGGGAGACACCTACGAGCAGTACTTC
. TRBJ2-7 TRBV11-2 . CASSSTYEQYF TGTGCCAGCAGCTCGACATACGAGCAGTACTTC
. TRBJ1-1 TRBV30 . CAWRGSGNTEAFF TGTGCCTGGAGGGGTTCGGGGAACACTGAAGCTTTCTTT
TRBD2 TRBJ2-3 TRBV6-2/TRBV6-3 . CASSYSSGSPDTQYF TGTGCCAGCAGTTACTCTAGCGGGAGCCCAGATACGCAGTATTTT
. TRBJ2-2 TRBV23-1 once CASSHSTGELFF TGCGCCAGCAGTCATTCAACCGGGGAGCTGTTTTTT
TRBD1 TRBJ1-6 TRBV5-1 once CASSLERGQGLRSPLHF TGCGCCAGCAGCTTGGAGCGGGGACAGGGACTTCGGTCACCCCTCCACTTT
TRBD1 TRBJ2-1 TRBV30 once CACGQGAAHEQFF TGTGCCTGCGGACAGGGGGCGGCCCATGAGCAGTTCTTC
TRBD1 TRBJ1-5 TRBV27 . CASSFGTGNQPQHF TGTGCCAGCAGTTTTGGGACAGGCAATCAGCCCCAGCATTTT